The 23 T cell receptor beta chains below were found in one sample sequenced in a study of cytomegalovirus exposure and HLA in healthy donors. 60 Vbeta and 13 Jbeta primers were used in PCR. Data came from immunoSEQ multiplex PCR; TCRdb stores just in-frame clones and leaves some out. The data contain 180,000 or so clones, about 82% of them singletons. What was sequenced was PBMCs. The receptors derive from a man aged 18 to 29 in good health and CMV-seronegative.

CDR3 nucleotides: TGTGCCAGCAGCTCGGACAGAGGGTCCGAGCAGTACTTC. Encoded protein: CASSSDRGSEQYF. This chain connects TRBV5-4 to TRBJ2-7; TRBD1 might be the D (6 bases). V was cut by 3 bases and J by 6 bases, with 13 bases left in between. CDR3 length: 13 residues. Germline CDR1 is SGHNT and CDR2 is YYREEE (reference sequence).

CDR3 protein: CASSVGPRGITNEKLFF. Written as DNA, the CDR3 is TGTGCCAGCAGCGTAGGTCCAAGGGGGATAACTAATGAAAAACTGTTTTTT. The V call is TRBV9, the J call TRBJ1-4; D is perhaps TRBD1 (6 bases). The germline CDR1 and CDR2 sequences are SGDLS and YYNGEE. The ends were cut back, 0 bases at V and 1 base at J, with 13 bases in the middle. The CDR3 is made up of 17 amino acids. The full variable domain, in which reference TRBV9 and TRBJ1-4 provide the parts outside the CDR3, is DSGVTQTPKHLITATGQRVTLRCSPRSGDLSVYWYQQSLDQGLQFLIQYYNGEERAKGNILERFSAQQFPDLHSELNLSSLELGDSALYFCASSVGPRGITNEKLFFGSGTQLSVL.

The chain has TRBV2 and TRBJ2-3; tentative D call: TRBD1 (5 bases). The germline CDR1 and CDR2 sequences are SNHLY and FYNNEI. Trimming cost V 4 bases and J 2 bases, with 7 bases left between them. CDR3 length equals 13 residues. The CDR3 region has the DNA TGTGCCAGCAGTGGACAGACCACAGATACGCAGTATTTT. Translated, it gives CASSGQTTDTQYF.

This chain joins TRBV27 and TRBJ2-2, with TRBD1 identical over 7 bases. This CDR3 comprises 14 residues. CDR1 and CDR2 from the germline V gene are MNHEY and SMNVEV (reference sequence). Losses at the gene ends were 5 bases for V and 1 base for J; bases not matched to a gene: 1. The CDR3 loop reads CASSRTGNTGELFF. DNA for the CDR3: TGTGCCAGCAGTCGGACAGGGAACACCGGGGAGCTGTTTTTT.

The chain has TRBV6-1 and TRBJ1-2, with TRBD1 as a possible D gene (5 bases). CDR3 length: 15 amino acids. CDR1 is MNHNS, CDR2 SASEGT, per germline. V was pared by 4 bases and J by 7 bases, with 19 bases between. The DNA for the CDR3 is TGTGCCAGCAGTGTAGACAGTAGGTGGGCGCGTGGCTACACCTTC. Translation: CASSVDSRWARGYTF.

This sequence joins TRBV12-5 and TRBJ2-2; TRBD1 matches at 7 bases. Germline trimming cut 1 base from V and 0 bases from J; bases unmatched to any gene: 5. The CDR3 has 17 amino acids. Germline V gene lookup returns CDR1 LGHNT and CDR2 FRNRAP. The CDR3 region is CASGLALGQSNTGELFF. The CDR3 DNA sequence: TGTGCTAGTGGTTTGGCCTTGGGACAGTCGAACACCGGGGAGCTGTTTTTT.

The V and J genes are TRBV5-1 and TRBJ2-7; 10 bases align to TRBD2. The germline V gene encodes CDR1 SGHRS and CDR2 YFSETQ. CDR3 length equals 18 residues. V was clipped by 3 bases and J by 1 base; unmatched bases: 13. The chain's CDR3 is CASSSSGSSQWRSYEQYF. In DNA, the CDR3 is TGCGCCAGCAGCTCTAGCGGGAGCTCCCAGTGGCGGTCCTACGAGCAGTACTTC.

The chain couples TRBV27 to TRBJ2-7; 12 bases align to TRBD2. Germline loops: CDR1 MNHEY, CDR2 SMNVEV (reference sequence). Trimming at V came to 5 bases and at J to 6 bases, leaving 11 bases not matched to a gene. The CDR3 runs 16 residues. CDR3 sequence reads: CASSPHLAGGPSEQYF. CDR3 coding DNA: TGTGCCAGCAGTCCCCACCTAGCGGGAGGGCCAAGCGAGCAGTACTTC.

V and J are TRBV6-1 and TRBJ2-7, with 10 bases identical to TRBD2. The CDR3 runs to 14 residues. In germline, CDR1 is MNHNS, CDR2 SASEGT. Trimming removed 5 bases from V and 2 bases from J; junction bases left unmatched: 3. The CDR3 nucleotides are TGTGCCAGCAGTTATAGCGGGGGGACCTACGAGCAGTACTTC. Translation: CASSYSGGTYEQYF.

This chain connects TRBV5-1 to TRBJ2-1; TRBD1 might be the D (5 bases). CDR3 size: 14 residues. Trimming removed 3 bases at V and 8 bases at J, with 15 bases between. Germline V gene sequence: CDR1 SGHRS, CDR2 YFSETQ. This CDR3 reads CASSSDQGFDEQFF. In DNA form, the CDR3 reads TGCGCCAGCAGCTCAGACCAGGGTTTTGATGAGCAGTTCTTC.

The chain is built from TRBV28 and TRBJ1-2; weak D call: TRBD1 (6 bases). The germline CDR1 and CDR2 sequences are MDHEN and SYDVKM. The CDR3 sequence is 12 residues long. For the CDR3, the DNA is TGTGTAGGGGGGGCGAGACCCTATGGCTACACCTTC. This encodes CVGGARPYGYTF.

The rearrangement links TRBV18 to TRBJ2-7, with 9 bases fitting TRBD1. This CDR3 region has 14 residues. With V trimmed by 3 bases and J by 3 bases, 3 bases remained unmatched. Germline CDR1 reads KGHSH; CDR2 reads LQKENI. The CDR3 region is CASSPRDRDYEQYF. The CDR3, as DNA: TGTGCCAGCTCACCGCGGGACAGGGACTACGAGCAGTACTTC.

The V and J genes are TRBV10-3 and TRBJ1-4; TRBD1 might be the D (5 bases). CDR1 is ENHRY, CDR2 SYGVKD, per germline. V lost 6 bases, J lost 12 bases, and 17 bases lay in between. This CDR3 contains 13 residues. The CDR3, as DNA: TGTGCCATCAGCCCTGGGGAGGGGCAAGAACTGTTTTTT. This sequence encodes CAISPGEGQELFF.

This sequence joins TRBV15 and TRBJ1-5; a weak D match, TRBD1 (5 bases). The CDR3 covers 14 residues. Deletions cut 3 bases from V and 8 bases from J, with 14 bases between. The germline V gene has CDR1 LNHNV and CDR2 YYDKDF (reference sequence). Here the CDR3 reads CATSRGPTREPQHF. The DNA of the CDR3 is TGTGCCACCAGCAGGGGGCCGACCCGGGAGCCCCAGCATTTT.

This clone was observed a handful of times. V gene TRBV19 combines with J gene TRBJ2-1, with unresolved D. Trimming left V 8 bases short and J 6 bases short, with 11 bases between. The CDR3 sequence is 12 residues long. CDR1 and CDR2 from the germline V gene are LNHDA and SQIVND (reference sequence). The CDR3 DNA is TGTGCCAGTGAGAGCATCTCCAATGAGCAGTTCTTC. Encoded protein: CASESISNEQFF.

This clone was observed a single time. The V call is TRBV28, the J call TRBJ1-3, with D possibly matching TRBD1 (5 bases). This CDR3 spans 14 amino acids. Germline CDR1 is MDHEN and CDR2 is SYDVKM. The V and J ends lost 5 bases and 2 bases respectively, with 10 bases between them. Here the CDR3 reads CASSPGGAGNTIYF. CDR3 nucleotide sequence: TGTGCCAGCAGTCCGGGGGGAGCTGGAAACACCATATATTTT. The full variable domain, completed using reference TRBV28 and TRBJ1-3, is DVKVTQSSRYLVKRTGEKVFLECVQDMDHENMFWYRQDPGLGLRLIYFSYDVKMKEKGDIPEGYSVSREKKERFSLILESASTNQTSMYLCASSPGGAGNTIYFGEGSWLTVV.

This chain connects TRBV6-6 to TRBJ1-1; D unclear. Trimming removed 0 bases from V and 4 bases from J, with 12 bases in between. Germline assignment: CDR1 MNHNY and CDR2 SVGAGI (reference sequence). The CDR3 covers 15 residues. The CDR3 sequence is CASSYSRDRSTEAFF. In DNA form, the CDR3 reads TGTGCCAGCAGTTACTCTCGGGATCGGAGCACTGAAGCTTTCTTT.

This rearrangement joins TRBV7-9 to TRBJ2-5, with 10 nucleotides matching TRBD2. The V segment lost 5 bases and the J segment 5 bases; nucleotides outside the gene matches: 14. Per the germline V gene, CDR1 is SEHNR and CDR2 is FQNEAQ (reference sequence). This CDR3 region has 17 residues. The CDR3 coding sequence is TGTGCCAGCAGCGAAGGGAGTAGCGGGAGGTTAGAGGAGACCCAGTACTTC. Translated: CASSEGSSGRLEETQYF.

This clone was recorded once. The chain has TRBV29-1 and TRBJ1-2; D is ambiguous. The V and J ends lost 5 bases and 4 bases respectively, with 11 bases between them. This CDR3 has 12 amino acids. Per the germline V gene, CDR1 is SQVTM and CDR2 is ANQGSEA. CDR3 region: CSVRHRRYGYTF. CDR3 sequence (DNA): TGCAGCGTTAGACACCGCCGCTATGGCTACACCTTC.

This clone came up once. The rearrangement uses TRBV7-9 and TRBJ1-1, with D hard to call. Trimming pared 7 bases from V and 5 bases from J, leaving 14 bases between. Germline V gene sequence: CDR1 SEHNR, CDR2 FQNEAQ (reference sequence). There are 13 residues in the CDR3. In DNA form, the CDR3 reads TGTGCCAGCAAGTTACAGAATATGACTGAAGCTTTCTTT. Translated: CASKLQNMTEAFF.

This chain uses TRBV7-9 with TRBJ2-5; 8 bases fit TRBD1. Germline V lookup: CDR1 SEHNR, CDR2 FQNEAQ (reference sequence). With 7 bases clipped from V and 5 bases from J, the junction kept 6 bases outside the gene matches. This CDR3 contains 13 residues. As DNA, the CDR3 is TGTGCCAGCACCAGGACAGGGTGGGAGACCCAGTACTTC. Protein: CASTRTGWETQYF.

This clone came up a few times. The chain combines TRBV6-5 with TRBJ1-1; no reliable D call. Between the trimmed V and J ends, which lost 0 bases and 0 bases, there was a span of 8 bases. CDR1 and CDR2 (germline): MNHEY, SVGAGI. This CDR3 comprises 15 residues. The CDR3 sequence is CASSYSGVMNTEAFF. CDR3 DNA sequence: TGTGCCAGCAGTTACTCGGGCGTCATGAACACTGAAGCTTTCTTT.

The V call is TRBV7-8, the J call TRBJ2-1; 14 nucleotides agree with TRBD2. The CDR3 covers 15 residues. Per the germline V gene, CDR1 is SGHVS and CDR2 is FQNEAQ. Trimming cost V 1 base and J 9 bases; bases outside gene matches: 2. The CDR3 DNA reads TGTGCCAGCAGCTTAGGACTAGCGGGGGGGAGTGAGCAGTTCTTC. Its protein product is CASSLGLAGGSEQFF.